This T cell receptor (beta chain) was sequenced in a study of radiation and T cells in renal cell carcinoma (dated by TCRdb to the early 2020s). In terms of the full investigation: TCR beta sequencing covered 50 or so samples in total, comprising about 26 tumors and roughly 27 peripheral blood samples. Across all 50 or so samples, roughly 3,700,000 unique CDR3 nucleotide sequences encoding 2.5 million to 3 million unique CDR3 amino acid sequences were identified.

The immunoSEQ kit was used, according to the manufacturer's recommendations, to generate TCR beta libraries from genomic DNA. To prepare libraries, a first multiplex PCR with proprietary primers was run, followed by a second PCR that added unique barcodes, and a bead cleanup was done after each round. A positive control reaction and a negative control reaction, both provided in the kit, were run with every batch of samples. The final libraries were assessed on an Agilent 4200 TapeStation D1000 ScreenTape, pooled by volume, and quantified by qPCR. Sequencing was performed on an Illumina NextSeq500 using a MidOutput 150-cycle cartridge, with 156 Read1 cycles, 15 Index1 cycles, and the kit custom primers. The pooled library was loaded at approximately 1 pM, with an approximately 20% PhiX control spiked in. For the original study's pipeline: Vendor-processed data were analyzed in R, with a clonotype defined as all T cells sharing the same CDR3 nucleotide sequence. In the clone abundance analyses, frequencies in each sample were normalized to that sample's 10,000 most abundant clones. Public T cell clones, which averaged fewer than five per sample, were excluded before analysis. Dominant motifs were analyzed with ImmunoMap using the PAM10 matrix, a gap penalty of 30, and a homology threshold of 0.3, and motifs with a cumulative frequency of at least 0.01 were considered dominant. An abundance difference of at least 32-fold between compartments was the criterion for calling clonotypes tumor-enriched or baseline blood-enriched. Tumor-blood repertoire similarity was measured with the Baroni-Urbani and Buser coefficient, and groups were compared using two-tailed Wilcoxon tests in R. Drawn from immuneACCESS, this table holds only the in-frame rearrangements with V and J called that TCRdb kept. Clones are partly lost; checked studies trace under half to an unresolved V gene and leave the rest unexplained. The V and J calls and the clone size are those of that table, but D and trimming were determined from the DNA. A total of 15,000 to 20,000 clones appear in this sample, about 56% of them only once. Jointly, the top ten make up about 12% of the sample.

At the junction V is shortened by 5 bases and J by 8 bases, with 16 bases in between. Counted from cysteine to phenylalanine, this CDR3 has 14 amino acids. Just CDR3 DNA is preserved here, 42 bases in frame from base 1. In the germline V gene, CDR1 corresponds to MGHDK and CDR2 to SYGVNS. Concerning this clone itself: It lacks a known antigen. No base-level quality is on record; no much larger clone is a single base apart.

In light of the paper, this sample's time point label describes: tumor resected at nephrectomy. Taken with the paper, the label for treatment or condition translates to: 15 Gy SBRT to primary tumor, nephrectomy 4 weeks later. Samples were obtained from a clinical trial, in which 15 Gy stereotactic body radiation therapy was delivered to primary renal cell carcinomas and nephrectomy was performed 4 weeks later. All patients had renal cell carcinoma with clear cell pathology. Tumors were dissociated mechanically, digested with collagenase/hyaluronidase at 37 degrees C, processed in gentleMACS C tubes, and stored in liquid nitrogen. The QIAamp DNA Blood Mini Kit (Qiagen) was used to prepare genomic DNA for TCR sequencing. The analyses included just those samples that passed every quality control check. Beyond this particular receptor, the publication reports: Irradiated tumors showed higher TCR clonality than controls, with the top 100 clonotypes averaging approximately 54% of the repertoire versus about 45% in nephrectomy-only tumors. Because pretreatment tumor biopsies were not available, the study could not determine whether clonotypes were already present within the tumor at baseline. Compared with control tumors, irradiated tumors had a greater number of dominant CDR3 motifs, and those motifs took up a bigger portion of the repertoire. In blood, the top tumor clonotypes increased from baseline to 2 weeks after radiation and then shrank by 4 weeks, which suggests a temporary expansion of tumor-resident clones. The single-armed trial design could not address effects of radiation dose or scheduling on the TCR repertoire. Only small tumor regions of roughly 1.1 g were available, so intratumoral heterogeneity was not captured.

The V and J segments used are TRBV25-1 and TRBJ2-1; tentative D gene TRBD1, with 5 bases matching. This TCR was recovered from a man aged 45-60 years with renal cell carcinoma. The sequencing used tumor tissue, collected from a patient whose treatment included radiotherapy and nephrectomy. The sequenced DNA: TGTGCCAGCAGTAGAGAAAAGGGGTACGATGAGCAGTTCTTC. Translation gives CASSREKGYDEQFF.